One sample yielded the 23 T cell receptor beta chains listed below, sequenced in a study of blood T cell repertoires in COVID-19. The table came from immunoSEQ multiplex PCR; TCRdb's copy has only in-frame clones and leaves some out. Seen here are about 210,000 clones, roughly 88% observed once, and the top ten hold 5.6%. Sequenced sample: PBMCs or T cells enriched from blood (not recorded which). The source of these receptors is a man between 35 and 55 years old with acute COVID-19.

The V call is TRBV7-8, the J call TRBJ2-7; D might be TRBD2 (6 bases). Trimming stripped 8 bases from V and 2 bases from J, with 13 bases between. Germline V lookup: CDR1 SGHVS, CDR2 FQNEAQ. The CDR3 loop spans 13 amino acids. In nucleotides, the CDR3 is TGTGCCAGCGGATCTAGCGTAACCTACGAGCAGTACTTC. Amino acids: CASGSSVTYEQYF.

The V call is TRBV10-1, the J call TRBJ2-1; 7 bases are shared with TRBD2. The CDR3 is 15 residues long. CDR1 WNHNN and CDR2 SYGVQD come from the germline V gene (reference sequence). The V segment lost 4 bases and the J segment 4 bases; nucleotides outside the gene matches: 7. In DNA form, the CDR3 reads TGCGCCAGCAGTGCCCGGGCGGGAGCGTACAATGAGCAGTTCTTC. This sequence encodes CASSARAGAYNEQFF.

The rearrangement uses TRBV12-3 or TRBV12-4 and TRBJ1-1; D unresolved. The length of the CDR3 is 13 residues. The V and J ends lost 2 bases and 1 base respectively, with 5 bases between them. CDR3: CASSLIWNTEAFF. DNA of the CDR3: TGTGCCAGCAGTTTAATATGGAACACTGAAGCTTTCTTT.

The V call is TRBV2, the J call TRBJ1-2; D not resolved. Germline V gives CDR1 SNHLY, CDR2 FYNNEI. Trimming removed 6 bases at V and 5 bases at J, with 10 bases between. The CDR3 is 12 amino acids. The CDR3 DNA reads TGTGCCAGCAGGGCTACAGCTTATGGCTACACCTTC. It is translated as CASRATAYGYTF.

CDR3 region: CATGTGVGDTQYF. The DNA for the CDR3 is TGTGCCACGGGAACAGGGGTAGGAGATACGCAGTATTTT. This chain uses TRBV24-1 with TRBJ2-3; 7 nucleotides line up with TRBD1. Germline V gives CDR1 KGHDR, CDR2 SFDVKD. Germline trimming cut 10 bases from V and 5 bases from J; bases unmatched to any gene: 8. There are 13 residues in the CDR3.

J is TRBJ1-4 and V is TRBV7-9, with D unclear. The CDR3 contains 16 residues. From germline, CDR1 is SEHNR and CDR2 FQNEAQ (reference sequence). With 4 bases removed from V and 4 bases from J, the gap between germline ends came to 16 bases. The CDR3, as DNA: TGTGCCAGCAGCTCTACCGAACCATCTGATAATGAAAAACTGTTTTTT. Its translation is CASSSTEPSDNEKLFF.

This clone has more than one count but fewer than ten. The CDR3 nucleotides read TGTGCCAGCAGTTACTACGGTGAGCAGTTCTTC. Residues: CASSYYGEQFF. The rearrangement links TRBV6-2 or TRBV6-3 to TRBJ2-1, with no clear D. Per germline, CDR1 MNHEY and CDR2 SVGEGT. V was shortened by 1 base and J by 9 bases, with 4 bases between the two germline ends. The CDR3 consists of 11 residues.

The chain is built from TRBV4-2 and TRBJ2-7, with TRBD2 identical over 7 bases. V was clipped by 1 base and J by 2 bases; unmatched bases: 5. The CDR3 has 15 amino acids. The germline CDR1 and CDR2 sequences are LGHNA and YNFKEQ. The CDR3 here is CASSQGEGGTYEQYF. The DNA for the CDR3 is TGTGCCAGCAGCCAAGGGGAGGGCGGGACCTACGAGCAGTACTTC.

The chain combines TRBV4-2 with TRBJ2-3; possible D gene TRBD2, 7 bases. Trimming stripped 0 bases from V and 9 bases from J, with 25 bases between. The CDR3 consists of 18 residues. Germline CDR1 is LGHNA and CDR2 is YNFKEQ. CDR3 DNA sequence: TGTGCCAGCAGCCAAGACCATCTAGCTTTTGTCAGCGGGACAACGCAGTATTTT. Translating gives CASSQDHLAFVSGTTQYF.

The chain is built from TRBV6-5 and TRBJ2-7; TRBD1 matches at 7 bases. V gave up 8 bases and J gave up 0 bases; unmatched junction bases: 4. This CDR3 spans 13 amino acids. Looked up from germline, CDR1 is MNHEY and CDR2 is SVGAGI. The CDR3 DNA follows: TGTGCCAGCCTCCGGGACAGCTCCTACGAGCAGTACTTC. Amino acids: CASLRDSSYEQYF.

The rearrangement uses TRBV6-6 and TRBJ2-5, with a possible D match to TRBD2 (6 bases). Germline values: CDR1 MNHNY, CDR2 SVGAGI (reference sequence). There are 12 residues in the CDR3. V lost 9 bases and J 4 bases, leaving 12 bases between the germline ends. DNA of the CDR3: TGTGCCAGTAGTACGGAGGGAGAGACCCAGTACTTC. Amino acids: CASSTEGETQYF.

This clone occurred once. The chain is built from TRBV3-1 (or the pseudogene TRBV3-2) and TRBJ2-3; TRBD2 agrees at 11 bases. CDR1 is LGHDT and CDR2 is YNNKEL in the germline V gene (reference sequence). V dropped 4 bases and J dropped 4; count of bases not matched to a gene: 1. CDR3 length: 14 residues. In DNA form, the CDR3 reads TGTGCCAGCAGCCTGACTAGCGGGGCAGATACGCAGTATTTT. It specifies CASSLTSGADTQYF.

The V call is TRBV5-5, the J call TRBJ1-2; 8 positions match TRBD1. The germline V gene encodes CDR1 SGHKS and CDR2 YYEKEE (reference sequence). Unmatched junction bases numbered 15, after V lost 3 bases and J lost 8 bases. The CDR3 has 16 residues. The CDR3 nucleotides are TGTGCCAGCAGCTACCGAGTGTCGGACAGGGCTGGAGGCTACACCTTC. Protein product: CASSYRVSDRAGGYTF.

This chain links TRBV9 with TRBJ1-2, with TRBD1 as a possible D gene (5 bases). V gave up 0 bases and J gave up 8 bases, with 14 bases separating them. The CDR3 covers 14 residues. Germline loops: CDR1 SGDLS, CDR2 YYNGEE. The CDR3 DNA follows: TGTGCCAGCAGCGTAGCCGACAGTTCGGCGGGCTACACCTTC. Translating gives CASSVADSSAGYTF.

This clone was counted a single time. The genes are TRBV10-3 and TRBJ1-2; D is unresolved. Per germline, CDR1 ENHRY and CDR2 SYGVKD. The CDR3 loop spans 13 amino acids. V was cut by 11 bases and J by 2 bases, with 15 bases left in between. CDR3 coding DNA: TGTGCCTCAAGTATTAGCTCCAACTATGGCTACACCTTC. It yields the protein CASSISSNYGYTF.

V and J are TRBV27 and TRBJ2-2; tentative D call: TRBD1 (5 bases). The CDR3 is 16 residues long. From germline, CDR1 is MNHEY and CDR2 SMNVEV (reference sequence). V dropped 2 bases and J dropped 1 base, with 11 bases sitting between them. The chain's CDR3 is CASSLRGRMNTGELFF. Here the CDR3 DNA reads TGTGCCAGCAGTTTAAGGGGTAGAATGAACACCGGGGAGCTGTTTTTT.

The gene calls are TRBV6-5 and TRBJ1-6, with D unresolved. CDR3 length: 15 residues. Trimming removed 4 bases at V and 5 bases at J, with 12 bases between. The germline V gene has CDR1 MNHEY and CDR2 SVGAGI. The CDR3 DNA reads TGTGCCAGCAGTTTGCAGACACCGAATAATTCACCCCTCCACTTT. This sequence encodes CASSLQTPNNSPLHF.

This chain connects TRBV6-1 to TRBJ2-7; tentatively, D is TRBD1 (6 bases). V was pared by 1 base and J by 2 bases, with 12 bases between. This CDR3 has 15 amino acids. Germline V gene sequence: CDR1 MNHNS, CDR2 SASEGT. CDR3: CASSEVGTSAYEQYF. The CDR3 region has the DNA TGTGCCAGCAGTGAAGTAGGGACATCGGCCTACGAGCAGTACTTC.

The rearrangement links TRBV7-6 to TRBJ1-1; D might be TRBD1 (5 bases). V lost 5 bases and J lost 1, with 8 bases in between. Germline CDR1 and CDR2: SGHVS and FNYEAQ. The CDR3 runs 13 residues. CDR3 nucleotides: TGTGCCAGCAGCGTCGACAGGAACACTGAAGCTTTCTTT. This translates into CASSVDRNTEAFF.

V and J are TRBV15 and TRBJ1-1, with TRBD1 identical over 7 bases. V shed 1 base, J shed 7 bases, and the junction held 15 bases outside the gene matches. The CDR3 spans 17 residues. Germline-derived CDR1 and CDR2 are LNHNV and YYDKDF (reference sequence). The CDR3 DNA is TGTGCCACCAGCAGAGCGGATAAGGGGGCGGGATCGGGTGAAGCTTTCTTT. This sequence encodes CATSRADKGAGSGEAFF.

In its sample, this clone was seen a few times. The rearrangement links TRBV3-1 (or the pseudogene TRBV3-2) to TRBJ2-2; possible D gene TRBD2, 5 bases. The CDR3 covers 14 residues. The ends were cut back, 3 bases at V and 6 bases at J, with 11 bases in the middle. Germline lookup yields CDR1 LGHDT and CDR2 YNNKEL (reference sequence). CDR3 DNA: TGTGCCAGCAGCCAGAGCCTAGCCTCCGGGGAGCTGTTTTTT. Its translation is CASSQSLASGELFF.

The rearrangement joins TRBV19 to TRBJ2-1; D remains unclear. CDR1 and CDR2 from the germline V gene are LNHDA and SQIVND (reference sequence). The CDR3 is 12 residues long. The V and J ends lost 4 bases and 6 bases respectively, with 7 bases between them. The CDR3 loop reads CASSSGLNEQFF. The DNA for the CDR3 is TGTGCCAGTAGTAGCGGCCTCAATGAGCAGTTCTTC.

This clone has just one count. Within the sample, other DNA sequences also encode this same CDR3. The chain links TRBV2 to TRBJ1-5; D possibly corresponds to TRBD1 (6 bases). Germline CDR1 and CDR2: SNHLY and FYNNEI. The CDR3 has 12 residues. Trimming left V 6 bases short and J 4 bases short, with 7 bases between. CDR3 amino acids: CASSTGNQPQHF. In DNA form, the CDR3 reads TGTGCCAGCAGCACAGGGAATCAGCCCCAGCATTTT.